Below are 28 T cell receptor beta chains sequenced from a single sample in a study of blood T cell repertoires in COVID-19. Assay: immunoSEQ multiplex PCR; the TCRdb copy retains only in-frame clones and omits some. The sample includes about 350,000 clones, approximately 89% of them seen just once. Input material: peripheral blood. The receptors stem from a woman aged 55-70 years with COVID-19, enrolled during active disease.

The chain links TRBV5-4 to TRBJ2-5; D gene uncertain. The CDR3 is made up of 14 amino acids. V lost 2 bases to trimming and J lost 1 base, with 9 bases between them. The V gene's germline CDR1 is SGHNT and CDR2 YYREEE (reference sequence). CDR3 sequence (DNA): TGTGCCAGCAGCTTTGGGTCTAGCCAAGAGACCCAGTACTTC. Translating it yields CASSFGSSQETQYF.

The J gene is TRBJ1-6, the V gene TRBV27; a possible D gene is TRBD1 (5 bases). Germline V gene data show CDR1 as MNHEY and CDR2 as SMNVEV (reference sequence). This CDR3 is built from 15 residues. V lost 0 bases and J lost 7, with 10 bases in between. CDR3 bases: TGTGCCAGCAGTTTATCTGCAGGGTTAAATTCACCCCTCCACTTT. Translating gives CASSLSAGLNSPLHF.

The rearrangement joins TRBV14 to TRBJ2-5; the D gene is possibly TRBD2 (6 bases). Per germline, CDR1 SGHDN and CDR2 FVKESK. CDR3 size: 16 residues. Between the trimmed V and J ends, which lost 0 bases and 5 bases, there was a span of 16 bases. CDR3 in DNA: TGTGCCAGCAGCCAAGATTGGGGGGTATTGCAGGAGACCCAGTACTTC. Protein sequence: CASSQDWGVLQETQYF. The full variable domain, with the rest looked up from reference TRBV14 and TRBJ2-5, is EAGVTQFPSHSVIEKGQTVTLRCDPISGHDNLYWYRRVMGKEIKFLLHFVKESKQDESGMPNNRFLAERTGGTYSTLKVQPAELEDSGVYFCASSQDWGVLQETQYFGPGTRLLVL.

The chain has TRBV19 and TRBJ1-4, with D maybe TRBD1 (5 bases). The CDR3 sequence is 20 residues long. The germline V gene encodes CDR1 LNHDA and CDR2 SQIVND (reference sequence). V lost 5 bases and J 0 bases, leaving 25 bases between the germline ends. The CDR3 protein is CASSPRQGVSLSPTNEKLFF. In DNA, the CDR3 is TGTGCCAGTAGTCCAAGGCAGGGTGTCTCACTGTCTCCAACTAATGAAAAACTGTTTTTT.

The J gene is TRBJ2-5, the V gene TRBV5-1, with D perhaps matching TRBD2 (6 bases). Trimming shortened V by 3 bases and J by 4 bases, and 13 bases separated the two germline ends. Germline V gene lookup returns CDR1 SGHRS and CDR2 YFSETQ. The CDR3 runs to 14 residues. CDR3 bases: TGCGCCAGCAGCTGGTCCACCGGGGGAGAGACCCAGTACTTC. It is translated as CASSWSTGGETQYF. The whole variable domain, filled in from reference TRBV5-1 and TRBJ2-5, reads KAGVTQTPRYLIKTRGQQVTLSCSPISGHRSVSWYQQTPGQGLQFLFEYFSETQRNKGNFPGRFSGRQFSNSRSEMNVSTLELGDSALYLCASSWSTGGETQYFGPGTRLLVL.

The rearrangement links TRBV6-6 to TRBJ2-2; D is uncertain. Germline V gene sequence: CDR1 MNHNY, CDR2 SVGAGI (reference sequence). The CDR3 has 12 amino acids. Between the trimmed V and J ends, which lost 8 bases and 4 bases, there was a span of 8 bases. The CDR3 DNA is TGTGCCAGCGGCTTAAGCACCGGGGAGCTGTTTTTT. It translates to CASGLSTGELFF.

The chain links TRBV19 to TRBJ1-1; 10 bases agree with TRBD1. Looked up from germline, CDR1 is LNHDA and CDR2 is SQIVND (reference sequence). The CDR3 covers 14 residues. Unmatched junction bases numbered 2, after V lost 3 bases and J lost 4 bases. The chain's CDR3 is CASSMGQGFTEAFF. The CDR3 DNA reads as TGTGCCAGTAGTATGGGACAGGGGTTCACTGAAGCTTTCTTT.

This clone was counted once. The gene calls are TRBV4-2 and TRBJ2-3, with 12 nucleotides matching TRBD2. The CDR3 sequence is 17 residues long. After removal of 4 bases from V and 6 bases from J, the junction contained 11 bases not matched to a gene. The germline gives CDR1 LGHNA, CDR2 YNFKEQ. The CDR3 sequence: CASSPHRTSGEVDTQYF. For the CDR3, the DNA is TGTGCCAGCAGCCCACATCGGACTAGCGGGGAGGTGGATACGCAGTATTTT.

This chain connects TRBV5-4 to TRBJ2-1; 9 bases are a match to TRBD2. Germline lookup yields CDR1 SGHNT and CDR2 YYREEE (reference sequence). CDR3 length: 15 amino acids. Losses at the gene ends were 3 bases for V and 8 bases for J; bases not matched to a gene: 9. CDR3 in amino acids: CASSSGTSRVYEQFF. The CDR3 DNA follows: TGTGCCAGCAGCTCCGGGACTAGCAGGGTTTATGAGCAGTTCTTC.

J is TRBJ1-5 and V is TRBV28, with D unresolved. CDR3 length equals 15 residues. The V and J ends lost 3 bases and 0 bases respectively, with 9 bases between them. Per the germline V gene, CDR1 is MDHEN and CDR2 is SYDVKM. The CDR3 protein is CASSFTDFSNQPQHF. In DNA, the CDR3 is TGTGCCAGCAGTTTTACAGATTTTAGCAATCAGCCCCAGCATTTT.

The chain combines TRBV2 with TRBJ2-2; TRBD2 agrees at 10 bases. In germline, CDR1 is SNHLY, CDR2 FYNNEI. The CDR3 runs 15 residues. The junction had 4 bases not matched to a gene; V was cut back by 4 bases and J by 5 bases. CDR3 protein: CASSGPSGGTGELFF. CDR3 in DNA: TGTGCCAGCAGTGGCCCTAGCGGGGGAACCGGGGAGCTGTTTTTT.

The chain joins TRBV4-1 to TRBJ2-5, with 8 bases matching TRBD1. The CDR3 runs 16 residues. Germline V gives CDR1 MGHRA, CDR2 YSYEKL. Trimming took 2 bases from V and 2 from J; bases not matched to a gene: 7. In nucleotides, the CDR3 is TGCGCCAGCAGCCAATCCTGGGACAGGCGGCAAGAGACCCAGTACTTC. Its protein product is CASSQSWDRRQETQYF.

The chain couples TRBV6-1 to TRBJ1-1; the match to TRBD1 covers 7 bases. CDR3 length equals 15 residues. Germline V lookup: CDR1 MNHNS, CDR2 SASEGT. The trim removed 0 bases at V and 7 bases at J, leaving 8 bases unmatched. The CDR3 coding sequence is TGTGCCAGCAGTGAAGCGAGGACAGGCCCTTTTGAAGCTTTCTTT. Translation: CASSEARTGPFEAFF.

This chain links TRBV19 with TRBJ1-2, with a weak D call TRBD1 (6 bases). V was trimmed by 3 bases and J by 2 bases, leaving 10 bases between them. The CDR3 covers 14 residues. Germline CDR1 is LNHDA and CDR2 is SQIVND (reference sequence). The DNA of the CDR3 is TGTGCCAGTAGTATCCGACAGGAAAACTATGGCTACACCTTC. Residues: CASSIRQENYGYTF. The variable domain in full, completed from reference TRBV19 and TRBJ1-2, reads DGGITQSPKYLFRKEGQNVTLSCEQNLNHDAMYWYRQDPGQGLRLIYYSQIVNDFQKGDIAEGYSVSREKKESFPLTVTSAQKNPTAFYLCASSIRQENYGYTFGSGTRLTVV.

The chain is built from TRBV6-6 and TRBJ2-7, with 8 bases identical to TRBD2. V shed 3 bases, J shed 7 bases, and the junction held 5 bases outside the gene matches. This CDR3 has 13 amino acids. Germline-derived CDR1 and CDR2 are MNHNY and SVGAGI (reference sequence). As DNA, the CDR3 is TGTGCCAGCAGTTATAGCGGGGCTGTTGAGCAGTACTTC. This encodes CASSYSGAVEQYF.

For the CDR3, the DNA is TGTGCCAGCAGTCCTATAGGTAGGGGGCAGCTTAATTCACCCCTCCACTTT. Translation gives CASSPIGRGQLNSPLHF. J is TRBJ1-6 and V is TRBV28; 7 nucleotides line up with TRBD1. CDR3 length: 17 residues. In germline, CDR1 is MDHEN, CDR2 SYDVKM. The V and J ends lost 5 bases and 6 bases, in that order; junction bases with no gene match: 13.

The chain has TRBV19 and TRBJ2-7; TRBD2 is a possible D gene (8 bases). The CDR3 is 16 amino acids. V was cut by 6 bases and J by 0 bases, with 18 bases left in between. The V gene's germline CDR1 is LNHDA and CDR2 SQIVND (reference sequence). CDR3 DNA sequence: TGTGCCAGTAGCGGGGGGGACAGCCTCGCCTCCTACGAGCAGTACTTC. Its protein product is CASSGGDSLASYEQYF.

The V and J genes are TRBV29-1 and TRBJ1-3, with D uncertain. CDR3 size: 13 residues. Trimming removed 6 bases from V and 0 bases from J, with 9 bases in between. CDR1 is SQVTM, CDR2 ANQGSEA, per germline. The CDR3 protein is CSVGESSGNTIYF. Here the CDR3 DNA reads TGCAGCGTCGGAGAGAGCTCTGGAAACACCATATATTTT.

The chain joins TRBV7-2 to TRBJ2-5; D uncertain. The J call may not be correct, given that the DNA end is closer to TRBJ2-7. CDR1 SGHTA and CDR2 FQGNSA come from the germline V gene. This CDR3 comprises 12 residues. As DNA, the CDR3 is TGTGCCAGCAGTCGGAGTTACTACGAGCAGTACTTC. Protein sequence: CASSRSYYEQYF.

The chain joins TRBV6-6 to TRBJ2-7; 12 bases fit TRBD2. There are 15 residues in the CDR3. J lost 4 bases, V lost 6 bases, and 7 bases had no gene match. The germline gives CDR1 MNHNY, CDR2 SVGAGI (reference sequence). CDR3 DNA: TGTGCCAGCAGGCCGACTAGCGGGGGAGGATACGAGCAGTACTTC. It translates to CASRPTSGGGYEQYF.

The chain joins TRBV28 to TRBJ1-2; no clear D gene. Trimming pared 6 bases from V and 0 bases from J, leaving 8 bases between. The V gene's germline CDR1 is MDHEN and CDR2 SYDVKM. The CDR3 totals 13 residues. This CDR3 is CASRTTANYGYTF. The DNA for the CDR3 is TGTGCCAGCAGGACAACAGCTAACTATGGCTACACCTTC.

This sequence joins TRBV19 and TRBJ1-2; D remains unclear. This CDR3 contains 15 residues. Germline-derived CDR1 and CDR2 are LNHDA and SQIVND (reference sequence). V lost 4 bases and J lost 6, with 18 bases in between. The CDR3 loop reads CASSTTPEAYNGYTF. Written as DNA, the CDR3 is TGTGCCAGTAGTACAACTCCGGAGGCTTATAATGGCTACACCTTC.

This chain links TRBV3-1 (or the pseudogene TRBV3-2) with TRBJ1-3; 7 bases align to TRBD1. The CDR3 extends over 13 amino acids. From germline, CDR1 is LGHDT and CDR2 YNNKEL (reference sequence). V gave up 5 bases and J gave up 7 bases; unmatched junction bases: 5. The CDR3 DNA reads as TGTGCCAGCAGCAACAGGGGTCTCAACACCATATATTTT. It codes for CASSNRGLNTIYF.

The chain uses TRBV3-1 (or the pseudogene TRBV3-2) and TRBJ1-2; D unresolved. The CDR3 is made up of 14 amino acids. Per germline, CDR1 LGHDT and CDR2 YNNKEL (reference sequence). Trimming cost V 3 bases and J 8 bases, with 16 bases left between them. CDR3 sequence: CASSQRAGVLGYTF. CDR3 nucleotide sequence: TGTGCCAGCAGCCAGCGAGCCGGGGTCCTAGGCTACACCTTC.

The chain couples TRBV28 to TRBJ1-1, with no clear D. Germline CDR1 reads MDHEN; CDR2 reads SYDVKM. Trimming shortened V by 3 bases and J by 8 bases, and 10 bases separated the two germline ends. The CDR3 length is 12 residues. CDR3 bases: TGTGCCAGCAGTTTCAGCTACGGGGAAGCTTTCTTT. Its protein is CASSFSYGEAFF.

The V and J genes are TRBV10-1 and TRBJ1-4; 7 bases are shared with TRBD1. CDR1 is WNHNN, CDR2 SYGVQD, per germline (reference sequence). V lost 5 bases and J lost 8; bases outside the gene matches: 8. CDR3 length equals 14 residues. The CDR3 DNA reads TGCGCCAGCAGTTCGGACAGGACCGTGGAAAAACTGTTTTTT. This sequence encodes CASSSDRTVEKLFF.

The rearrangement uses TRBV5-6 and TRBJ1-3; 7 nucleotides align to TRBD1. V lost 3 bases to trimming and J lost 0 bases; unmatched junction nucleotides: 6. CDR1 is SGHDT, CDR2 YYEEEE, per germline. This CDR3 contains 16 residues. Written as DNA, the CDR3 is TGTGCCAGCAGCTCCATCGACAGGGACTCTGGAAACACCATATATTTT. Protein: CASSSIDRDSGNTIYF.

J is TRBJ1-1 and V is TRBV18; D possibly corresponds to TRBD1 (5 bases). V dropped 4 bases and J dropped 7 bases, with 16 bases sitting between them. The CDR3 is 14 amino acids. Germline values: CDR1 KGHSH, CDR2 LQKENI. CDR3 region: CASSLLTEGVEAFF. In nucleotides, the CDR3 is TGTGCCAGCTCACTCCTGACAGAAGGGGTTGAAGCTTTCTTT. The full variable domain, in which reference TRBV18 and TRBJ1-1 provide the parts outside the CDR3, is NAGVMQNPRHLVRRRGQEARLRCSPMKGHSHVYWYRQLPEEGLKFMVYLQKENIIDESGMPKERFSAEFPKEGPSILRIQQVVRGDSAAYFCASSLLTEGVEAFFGQGTRLTVV.